A selection of T cell receptor beta chains follows, all from one sample in a study of T cells in Graves' hyperthyroidism and ophthalmopathy. TCRdb itself ran the multiplex PCR reads through MiXCR, one entry per CDR3 protein. The table lists about 400,000 distinct CDR3 sequences, around 16% of them singletons. Specimen: blood. The receptors here all came from a woman aged 18-29 years with Graves' hyperthyroidism that later progressed to Graves' ophthalmopathy. The conserved cysteine and the conserved F or W are not part of the CDR3 here. Fields, in order: clone size, V gene, CDR3 protein. Some rows have no size entry. The others give once, few or many, or a class for an expanded clone.

clone size: many; V gene: TRBV28; CDR3 protein: ASSSPTGLAGDRPETQY
clone size: many; V gene: TRBV20-1; CDR3 protein: SARLAGPHNEQF
clone size: many; V gene: TRBV4-3; CDR3 protein: ASSQDPIRGGRYSYTQY
clone size: NA; V gene: TRBV7-2; CDR3 protein: ASSLWVAPPLSTDTQY
clone size: NA; V gene: TRBV24-1; CDR3 protein: ATSDRPDRGVYSNQPQH
clone size: many; V gene: TRBV6-2/TRBV6-3; CDR3 protein: ASMTGANVLT
clone size: few; V gene: TRBV7-9; CDR3 protein: ASSGQGLGAYEQY
clone size: few; V gene: TRBV9; CDR3 protein: ASSSRRREGRDTQY
clone size: NA; V gene: TRBV7-9; CDR3 protein: ASSFRLAEGQY
clone size: many; V gene: TRBV12-3/TRBV12-4; CDR3 protein: ASAGRMETQY
clone size: NA; V gene: TRBV7-9; CDR3 protein: ASSIGIGPQSGGYT
clone size: many; V gene: TRBV5-1; CDR3 protein: ASSLELAGVWEQY
clone size: many; V gene: TRBV5-1; CDR3 protein: ASSLIAGPLASYNEQF
clone size: many; V gene: TRBV5-6; CDR3 protein: ASSLIEGNTQY
clone size: few; V gene: TRBV4-1; CDR3 protein: ASSPHIDREGYT
clone size: few; V gene: TRBV5-6; CDR3 protein: ASSVTSGYTYEQY
clone size: many; V gene: TRBV6-2/TRBV6-3; CDR3 protein: ASSSGTEQY
clone size: once; V gene: TRBV7-9; CDR3 protein: ASQTSGDSYEQY
clone size: many; V gene: TRBV12-3/TRBV12-4; CDR3 protein: ASSLTRTAALY
clone size: many; V gene: TRBV6-1; CDR3 protein: ASSRGGTSSHEQY
clone size: NA; V gene: TRBV6-2/TRBV6-3; CDR3 protein: ASSHGGTSYT
clone size: many; V gene: TRBV27; CDR3 protein: ASSLYTGTNYGYT
clone size: few; V gene: TRBV2; CDR3 protein: ASIGGVNYEQY
clone size: few; V gene: TRBV5-5; CDR3 protein: ASSLRAGGPGNEQF
clone size: NA; V gene: TRBV5-1; CDR3 protein: ASSLARGNTEAF
clone size: many; V gene: TRBV4-3; CDR3 protein: ASSQERATYEQY
clone size: many; V gene: TRBV28; CDR3 protein: ASSFGTGVGKLF
clone size: NA; V gene: TRBV7-2; CDR3 protein: ASSRGSSLFMDEQF
clone size: many; V gene: TRBV27; CDR3 protein: ASRDGLGIGVEQF
clone size: NA; V gene: TRBV28; CDR3 protein: ASSDLGLGGTEAF
clone size: many; V gene: TRBV7-2; CDR3 protein: ASSLASGRSGETQY
clone size: many; V gene: TRBV7-9; CDR3 protein: ATGPEQF
clone size: many; V gene: TRBV28; CDR3 protein: ASSLVLDPYNEQF
clone size: NA; V gene: TRBV5-1; CDR3 protein: ASSPSVEMAYNEQF
clone size: many; V gene: TRBV3-1; CDR3 protein: ASSQDEAGTYEQY
clone size: few; V gene: TRBV6-6; CDR3 protein: ASSYGLLGANVLT
clone size: NA; V gene: TRBV6-6; CDR3 protein: ASSYGRHSGNTIY